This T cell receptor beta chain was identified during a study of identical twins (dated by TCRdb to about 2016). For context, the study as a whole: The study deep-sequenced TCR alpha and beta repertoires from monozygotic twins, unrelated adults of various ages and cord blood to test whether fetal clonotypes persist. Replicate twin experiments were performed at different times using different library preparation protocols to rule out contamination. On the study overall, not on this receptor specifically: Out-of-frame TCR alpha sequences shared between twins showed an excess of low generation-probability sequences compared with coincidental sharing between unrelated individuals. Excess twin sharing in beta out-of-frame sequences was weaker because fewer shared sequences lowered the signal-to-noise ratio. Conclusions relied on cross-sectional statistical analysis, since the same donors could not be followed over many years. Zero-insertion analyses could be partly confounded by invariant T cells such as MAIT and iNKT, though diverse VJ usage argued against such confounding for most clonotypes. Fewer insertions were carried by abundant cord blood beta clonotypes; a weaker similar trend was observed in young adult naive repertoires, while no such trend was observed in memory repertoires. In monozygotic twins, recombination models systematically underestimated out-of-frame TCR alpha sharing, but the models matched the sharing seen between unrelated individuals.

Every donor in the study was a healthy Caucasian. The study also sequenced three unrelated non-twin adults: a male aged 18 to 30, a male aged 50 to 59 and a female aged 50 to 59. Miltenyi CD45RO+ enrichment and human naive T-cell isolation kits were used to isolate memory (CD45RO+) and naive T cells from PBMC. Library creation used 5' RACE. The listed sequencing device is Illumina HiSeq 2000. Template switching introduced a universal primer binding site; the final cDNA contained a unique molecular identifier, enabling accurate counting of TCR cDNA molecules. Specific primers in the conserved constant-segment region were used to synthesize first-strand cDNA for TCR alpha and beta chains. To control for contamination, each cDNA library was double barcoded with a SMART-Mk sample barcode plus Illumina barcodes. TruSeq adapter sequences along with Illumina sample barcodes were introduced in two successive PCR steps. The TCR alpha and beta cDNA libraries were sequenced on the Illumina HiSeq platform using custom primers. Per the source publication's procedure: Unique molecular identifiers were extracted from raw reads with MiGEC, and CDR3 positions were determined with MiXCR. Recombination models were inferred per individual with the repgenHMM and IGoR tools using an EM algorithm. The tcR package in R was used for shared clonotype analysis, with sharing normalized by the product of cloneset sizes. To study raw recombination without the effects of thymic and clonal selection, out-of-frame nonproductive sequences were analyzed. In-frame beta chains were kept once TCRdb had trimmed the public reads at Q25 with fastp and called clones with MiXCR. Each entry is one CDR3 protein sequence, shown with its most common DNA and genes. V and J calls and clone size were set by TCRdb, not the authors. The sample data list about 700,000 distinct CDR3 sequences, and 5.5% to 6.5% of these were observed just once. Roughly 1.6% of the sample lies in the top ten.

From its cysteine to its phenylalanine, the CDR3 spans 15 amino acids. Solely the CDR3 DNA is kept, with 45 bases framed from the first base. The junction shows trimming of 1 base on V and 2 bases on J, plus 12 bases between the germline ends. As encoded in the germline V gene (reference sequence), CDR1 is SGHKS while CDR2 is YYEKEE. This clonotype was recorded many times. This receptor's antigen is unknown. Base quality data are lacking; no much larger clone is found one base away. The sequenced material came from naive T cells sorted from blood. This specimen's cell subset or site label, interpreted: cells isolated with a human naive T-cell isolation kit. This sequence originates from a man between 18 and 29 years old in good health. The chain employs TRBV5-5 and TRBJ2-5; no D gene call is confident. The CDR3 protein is CASSLLSNGQETQYF. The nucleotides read TGTGCCAGCAGCTTGCTCTCCAACGGGCAAGAGACCCAGTACTTC.